These 30 T cell receptor beta chains originate from one sample sequenced in a study of low-dose radiotherapy and immunotherapy resistance in tumors. Time point in this sample: before trial treatment. Both TCRalpha and TCRbeta chains were reverse transcribed with V-gene-specific primers. Amplification, which lasted 20 to 25 PCR cycles, used a constant-region primer and V-primer adapter to amplify TCRs. TCRdb re-derived calls from the reads in MiXCR, one entry per CDR3 protein. Of over 70,000 distinct CDR3 sequences listed, around 30% are singletons. The sequenced sample was PBMCs, obtained before treatment. All receptors derive from a female donor with ovarian cancer.

The sample holds many counts of this clonotype. The V and J genes are TRBV23-1 and TRBJ2-6; D may be TRBD1 (7 bases). TRBV23-1 is given ORF status, its function remaining uncertain. Deletions cut 2 bases from V and 0 bases from J, with 20 bases between. The CDR3 is 20 amino acids. DNA for the CDR3: TGCGCCAGCAGTCAACCCGACGACAGGGAGGCTCTCTCTGGGGCCAACGTCCTGACTTTC. Translating it yields CASSQPDDREALSGANVLTF.

This clonotype was counted a few times. The V call is TRBV12-3 or TRBV12-4, the J call TRBJ2-3, with D possibly matching TRBD1 (5 bases). CDR3 length: 15 amino acids. V was shortened by 5 bases and J by 2 bases, with 14 bases between the two germline ends. The CDR3 region is CASSIEVGATDTQYF. For the CDR3, the DNA is TGTGCCAGCAGTATCGAGGTAGGGGCCACAGATACGCAGTATTTT.

To note about this clonotype: A far larger clone lies a single base away; this is likely a read error. The rearrangement joins TRBV10-3 to TRBJ2-7; 7 bases are a match to TRBD1. This CDR3 spans 14 amino acids. Looked up from germline, CDR1 is ENHRY and CDR2 is SYGVKD. J gave up 7 bases and V 4 bases, and 10 bases lay outside the gene matches. The chain's CDR3 is CAISGQGSYNEQYF. CDR3 bases: TGTGCCATCAGTGGACAGGGCTCCTACAATGAGCAGTACTTC.

This clonotype was counted between two and nine times. The chain combines TRBV6-2 or TRBV6-3 with TRBJ2-6; no firm D call. Trimming left V 5 bases short and J 1 base short, with 21 bases between. The CDR3 runs to 19 residues. Per the germline V gene, CDR1 is MNHEY and CDR2 is SVGEGT. CDR3 nucleotide sequence: TGTGCCAGCAGTGAACCCAGCGTCTTTGGGTGGTCTGGGGCCAACGTCCTGACTTTC. Its protein is CASSEPSVFGWSGANVLTF.

The chain combines TRBV10-3 with TRBJ2-1; D is possibly TRBD1 (6 bases). There are 15 residues in the CDR3. The ends were cut back, 6 bases at V and 2 bases at J, with 14 bases in the middle. The V gene's germline CDR1 is ENHRY and CDR2 SYGVKD. The CDR3 DNA reads TGTGCCATCAGATCGGACAGACGACCCTACAATGAGCAGTTCTTC. It encodes CAIRSDRRPYNEQFF.

Only a few counts were recorded for this clonotype. This chain joins TRBV5-1 and TRBJ2-1, with D possibly TRBD1 on 5 matching bases. This CDR3 has 15 residues. Germline CDR1 is SGHRS and CDR2 is YFSETQ. V was pared by 1 base and J by 5 bases, with 13 bases between. The CDR3 DNA reads TGCGCCAGCAGCTTGTGGGGCAGGGTTAACAATGAGCAGTTCTTC. Protein product: CASSLWGRVNNEQFF.

As regards this clonotype: This sequence is one base from a far larger clone and is likely a read error. This chain joins TRBV4-3 and TRBJ2-4, with 8 nucleotides matching TRBD2. CDR1 and CDR2 from the germline V gene are LGHNA and YSLEER. Trimming cost V 3 bases and J 13 bases; bases outside gene matches: 20. The CDR3 runs to 17 residues. CDR3 sequence: CASSHLASGPLDNEQYF. For the CDR3, the DNA is TGCGCCAGCAGCCACCTGGCTAGCGGGCCCCTGGACAATGAGCAGTACTTC.

This clonotype has ten or more counts. The chain couples TRBV28 to TRBJ2-4; no clear D gene. Germline assignment: CDR1 MDHEN and CDR2 SYDVKM. V gave up 2 bases and J gave up 8 bases, with 10 bases separating them. This CDR3 is built from 13 residues. This chain's CDR3 is CASSLVGGYIQYF. As DNA, the CDR3 is TGTGCCAGCAGTTTAGTTGGTGGGTACATTCAGTACTTC.

This clonotype was recorded at least ten times. The V and J genes are TRBV12-3 or TRBV12-4 and TRBJ1-2, with D uncertain. V lost 5 bases, J lost 4 bases, and 11 bases lay in between. The CDR3 runs 13 residues. Here the CDR3 DNA reads TGTGCCAGCAGTGGCACGGTATTCTATGGCTACACCTTC. Its protein is CASSGTVFYGYTF.

The CDR3 DNA reads as TGTGCCAGCAAGTACCCCGGGGAGCTGTTTTTT. Its translation: CASKYPGELFF. J is TRBJ2-2 and V is TRBV6-2 or TRBV6-3; D is uncertain. With 7 bases removed from V and 6 bases from J, the gap between germline ends came to 6 bases. The CDR3 consists of 11 residues. Germline values: CDR1 MNHEY, CDR2 SVGEGT.

This clonotype has ten or more counts. The gene calls are TRBV20-1 and TRBJ2-3; D assignment may be TRBD1 or TRBD2 (6 bases each). There are 15 residues in the CDR3. Germline V CDR1 and CDR2: DFQATT, SNEGSKA (reference sequence). Trimming removed 3 bases at V and 2 bases at J, with 15 bases between. This CDR3 is CSASTWGADTDTQYF. The CDR3, as DNA: TGCAGTGCTAGCACTTGGGGGGCAGACACAGATACGCAGTATTTT.

At least ten counts were recorded for this clonotype. J is TRBJ1-5 and V is TRBV6-7; D is unclear. TRBV6-7 is labeled an ORF, and its function is uncertain. Trimming took off 4 bases at V and 10 bases at J, with 8 bases between the two ends. The CDR3 has 11 residues. This CDR3 is CASSLGTPQHF. CDR3 in DNA: TGTGCCAGCAGTTTAGGTACACCCCAGCATTTT.

The chain links TRBV4-1 to TRBJ2-5; tentatively, D is TRBD2 (6 bases). Germline V gives CDR1 MGHRA, CDR2 YSYEKL. The CDR3 has 16 amino acids. The V and J ends lost 4 bases and 11 bases respectively, with 26 bases between them. Here the CDR3 DNA reads TGCGCCAGCAGCCTAGATAGCGCGGGATCCTACAATGAGCAGTACTTC. It codes for CASSLDSAGSYNEQYF.

Many counts were recorded for this clonotype. The V call is TRBV5-5, the J call TRBJ1-4, with 7 bases identical to TRBD1. V lost 0 bases and J lost 4; bases outside the gene matches: 3. Germline V lookup: CDR1 SGHKS, CDR2 YYEKEE (reference sequence). CDR3 length: 15 residues. CDR3 bases: TGTGCCAGCAGCTTGGTACAGGGGAGTAATGAAAAACTGTTTTTT. Residues: CASSLVQGSNEKLFF.

V gene TRBV3-1 combines with J gene TRBJ2-3; no clear D. CDR3 length: 12 amino acids. Trimming shortened V by 4 bases and J by 4 bases, and 6 bases separated the two germline ends. Per germline, CDR1 LGHDT and CDR2 YNNKEL (reference sequence). The CDR3 loop is CASSRSSDTQYF. CDR3 in DNA: TGTGCCAGCAGCCGGTCCTCAGATACGCAGTATTTT.

This rearrangement joins TRBV5-6 to TRBJ2-3; 8 bases align to TRBD1. Germline V CDR1 and CDR2: SGHDT, YYEEEE. With V trimmed by 0 bases and J by 3 bases, 6 bases remained unmatched. This CDR3 comprises 16 residues. The CDR3 nucleotides are TGTGCCAGCAGCTTGGTCCTGACAGGGGATACAGATACGCAGTATTTT. Its protein product is CASSLVLTGDTDTQYF.

This chain links TRBV6-4 with TRBJ2-1; 12 positions agree with TRBD2. V lost 7 bases and J lost 3; bases outside the gene matches: 13. Germline CDR1 reads MRHNA; CDR2 reads SNTAGT. The CDR3 is 18 amino acids. In DNA form, the CDR3 reads TGTGCCAGCACCCACTCGAGACTAGCGGGGGCCTTCTACAATGAGCAGTTCTTC. It encodes CASTHSRLAGAFYNEQFF.

This clonotype came up many times. This chain joins TRBV29-1 and TRBJ2-3; 7 bases are shared with TRBD2. There are 13 residues in the CDR3. Trimming removed 2 bases from V and 4 bases from J; junction bases left unmatched: 3. Germline CDR1 is SQVTM and CDR2 is ANQGSEA. This chain's CDR3 is CSVEWGGADTQYF. CDR3 sequence (DNA): TGCAGCGTTGAATGGGGGGGGGCAGATACGCAGTATTTT.

This clonotype was recorded at least ten times. V and J are TRBV20-1 and TRBJ2-7, with D possibly being TRBD2 (5 bases). Germline V gene lookup returns CDR1 DFQATT and CDR2 SNEGSKA (reference sequence). The ends were cut back, 4 bases at V and 6 bases at J, with 19 bases in the middle. There are 14 residues in the CDR3. The CDR3 DNA reads TGCAGTGCTATCACTACTAGTCCCTGGGGCGAGCAGTACTTC. Amino acids: CSAITTSPWGEQYF.

This clonotype has ten or more counts. The chain recombines TRBV18 with TRBJ1-5; TRBD1 agrees at 9 bases. Trimming took 6 bases from V and 6 from J; bases not matched to a gene: 9. This CDR3 comprises 15 residues. Germline CDR1 and CDR2: KGHSH and LQKENI. The CDR3 bases are TGTGCCAGCTCCCCTACAGGGGGCCTTAGTCAGCCCCAGCATTTT. This codes for CASSPTGGLSQPQHF.

This clonotype was counted ten times or more. The V and J genes are TRBV7-9 and TRBJ1-2; TRBD1 is a possible D gene (6 bases). CDR1 is SEHNR, CDR2 FQNEAQ, per germline (reference sequence). The CDR3 sequence is 13 residues long. V dropped 2 bases and J dropped 8 bases, with 12 bases sitting between them. Written as DNA, the CDR3 is TGTGCCAGCAGCTTATGGGACACGGGGGGCTACACCTTC. Translated: CASSLWDTGGYTF.

This clonotype was seen at least ten times. The rearrangement links TRBV5-4 to TRBJ2-2; D gene unclear. The V gene's germline CDR1 is SGHNT and CDR2 YYREEE (reference sequence). Trimming stripped 3 bases from V and 7 bases from J, with 7 bases between. This CDR3 region has 12 residues. CDR3 sequence: CASSSPRGELFF. In DNA form, the CDR3 reads TGTGCCAGCAGCTCCCCGCGCGGGGAGCTGTTTTTT.

In its sample, this clonotype was seen a few times. The chain is built from TRBV5-4 and TRBJ2-1, with 7 bases aligning to TRBD2. The V gene end was trimmed by 1 base and the J gene end by 2 bases; junction bases not matched to a gene: 9. The CDR3 totals 17 residues. Per the germline V gene, CDR1 is SGHNT and CDR2 is YYREEE (reference sequence). The CDR3 DNA reads TGTGCCAGCAGCTTGAAGGGTGCGGGAGCGACCTACAATGAGCAGTTCTTC. Its translation is CASSLKGAGATYNEQFF.

This clonotype was detected many times. V usage is TRBV11-3 and J usage is TRBJ2-5, with D perhaps matching TRBD1 or TRBD2 (5 bases each). The germline gives CDR1 SGHNT, CDR2 YENEEA. The CDR3 is 16 residues long. Trimming cost V 3 bases and J 5 bases, with 19 bases left between them. The CDR3 DNA reads TGTGCCAGCAGCTTCGACACGGGGCAGGGCTCCGAGACCCAGTACTTC. This codes for CASSFDTGQGSETQYF.

The table lists this clonotype with many counts. The CDR3 DNA reads as TGTGCCATCAGTGACCCGAAGCCCTCAAACCTCAGCACAGATACGCAGTATTTT. Translated, it gives CAISDPKPSNLSTDTQYF. The gene calls are TRBV10-3 and TRBJ2-3; the D is unclear. CDR3 length: 18 amino acids. CDR1 is ENHRY and CDR2 is SYGVKD in the germline V gene. Trimming left V 3 bases short and J 0 bases short, with 19 bases between.

This clonotype was seen many times. This chain connects TRBV30 to TRBJ2-7; D is uncertain. CDR3 length: 12 residues. The V gene's germline CDR1 is GTSNPN and CDR2 SVGIG (reference sequence). V lost 3 bases and J lost 2, with 8 bases in between. DNA for the CDR3: TGTGCCTGGAGGGCTCGGGCCTACGAGCAGTACTTC. Protein: CAWRARAYEQYF.

This clonotype occurred a few times. The chain couples TRBV5-6 to TRBJ1-3, with D possibly being TRBD1 (6 bases). The CDR3 is 11 residues long. Between the trimmed V and J ends, which lost 3 bases and 9 bases, there was a span of 7 bases. The germline CDR1 and CDR2 sequences are SGHDT and YYEEEE. The CDR3 loop reads CASSSGATIYF. CDR3 nucleotide sequence: TGTGCCAGCAGCTCAGGGGCCACCATATATTTT. Variable domain in full (rest from reference TRBV5-6 and TRBJ1-3): DAGVTQSPTHLIKTRGQQVTLRCSPKSGHDTVSWYQQALGQGPQFIFQYYEEEERQRGNFPDRFSGHQFPNYSSELNVNALLLGDSALYLCASSSGATIYFGEGSWLTVV.

CDR3 coding DNA: TGTGCCAGCCTCGAGTCGGGTTTCGACGAGCAGTACTTC. Amino acid sequence: CASLESGFDEQYF. The chain carries TRBV18 and TRBJ2-7; D is uncertain. Germline CDR1 and CDR2: KGHSH and LQKENI. Trimming cost V 8 bases and J 5 bases, with 16 bases left between them. This CDR3 spans 13 amino acids. The whole variable domain, remainder taken from reference TRBV18 and TRBJ2-7, is NAGVMQNPRHLVRRRGQEARLRCSPMKGHSHVYWYRQLPEEGLKFMVYLQKENIIDESGMPKERFSAEFPKEGPSILRIQQVVRGDSAAYFCASLESGFDEQYFGPGTRLTVT.

A few counts support this clonotype. The rearrangement links TRBV5-1 to TRBJ2-1; D ambiguous. This CDR3 contains 16 residues. CDR1 and CDR2 from the germline V gene are SGHRS and YFSETQ. V lost 0 bases and J lost 6, with 16 bases in between. The CDR3 DNA reads as TGCGCCAGCAGCTTGGCCTCCCTAGGGATTGGCAATGAGCAGTTCTTC. This gives the protein CASSLASLGIGNEQFF.

In its sample, this clonotype was seen many times. The chain combines TRBV10-3 with TRBJ1-1; D is unresolved. Trimming took off 7 bases at V and 4 bases at J, with 13 bases between the two ends. The CDR3 is made up of 13 amino acids. The V gene's germline CDR1 is ENHRY and CDR2 SYGVKD. The DNA of the CDR3 is TGTGCCATCACGGGCAGGTTGGGCACTGAAGCTTTCTTT. It encodes CAITGRLGTEAFF.